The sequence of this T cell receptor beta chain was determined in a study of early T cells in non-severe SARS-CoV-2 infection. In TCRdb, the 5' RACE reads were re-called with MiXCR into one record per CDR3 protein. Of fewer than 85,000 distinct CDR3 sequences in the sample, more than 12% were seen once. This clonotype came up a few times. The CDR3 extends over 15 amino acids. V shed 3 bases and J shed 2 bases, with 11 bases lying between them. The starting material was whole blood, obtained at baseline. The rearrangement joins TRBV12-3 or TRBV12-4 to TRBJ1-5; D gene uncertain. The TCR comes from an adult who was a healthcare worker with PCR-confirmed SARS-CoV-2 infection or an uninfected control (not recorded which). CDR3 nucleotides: TGTGCCAGCAGTTTGGAGGCCCTTCGCAATCAGCCCCAGCATTTT. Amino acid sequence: CASSLEALRNQPQHF.